Presented here are 21 T cell receptor beta chains from one specimen sequenced in a study of beta chain features in type 1 diabetes. Expressed TCRB transcripts were sequenced, since all the RNA that had been isolated was reverse transcribed. Only in-frame clones appear in the TCRdb table, and some are missing; sequencing was by immunoSEQ multiplex PCR. The table lists about 240,000 clones, about 30% of them singletons. Sample: central memory CD4+ T cells from blood. Every receptor here comes from a young man in good health.

This clone came up many times. This chain connects TRBV28 to TRBJ2-3; tentatively, D is TRBD1 or TRBD2 (5 bases each). With 3 bases removed from V and 4 bases from J, the gap between germline ends came to 17 bases. Germline CDR1 and CDR2: MDHEN and SYDVKM. This CDR3 contains 16 residues. In DNA, the CDR3 is TGTGCCAGCAGTTTTTCCCGGGGCCAGGTGGCAGATACGCAGTATTTT. Its translation: CASSFSRGQVADTQYF.

There are a few counts of this clone. CDR3 residues: CASSVDRSYEQFF. CDR3 sequence (DNA): TGTGCCAGCAGCGTGGACAGGTCGTATGAGCAGTTCTTC. This rearrangement joins TRBV5-4 to TRBJ2-1, with 7 nucleotides matching TRBD1. The CDR3 length is 13 residues. V lost 4 bases to trimming and J lost 8 bases; unmatched junction nucleotides: 6. The germline gives CDR1 SGHNT, CDR2 YYREEE (reference sequence).

The V gene is TRBV29-1, the J gene TRBJ2-5, with TRBD1 as a possible D gene (5 bases). V lost 5 bases and J 5 bases, leaving 12 bases between the germline ends. The CDR3 is 12 amino acids. Germline values: CDR1 SQVTM, CDR2 ANQGSEA. CDR3 DNA sequence: TGCAGCGTTTGGGCCAGGGTCGAGACCCAGTACTTC. Its protein is CSVWARVETQYF.

Turning to this clone: Distinct nucleotide sequences in the sample also encode this CDR3. V gene TRBV11-2 combines with J gene TRBJ2-5; D unresolved. Germline CDR1 reads SGHAT; CDR2 reads FQNNGV. This CDR3 spans 13 amino acids. Trimming removed 0 bases at V and 5 bases at J, with 7 bases between. Here the CDR3 reads CASSLDPGETQYF. The CDR3 DNA sequence: TGTGCCAGCAGCTTAGATCCCGGGGAGACCCAGTACTTC.

The chain carries TRBV7-2 and TRBJ2-7; 8 positions agree with TRBD1. Per germline, CDR1 SGHTA and CDR2 FQGNSA. V trimming: 5 bases; J trimming: 3 bases; junction bases outside the gene matches: 0. This CDR3 is built from 12 residues. This chain's CDR3 is CASSGTGYEQYF. The CDR3 DNA sequence: TGTGCCAGCAGCGGGACAGGCTACGAGCAGTACTTC.

This clone is a singleton in its sample. The chain recombines TRBV6-5 with TRBJ1-1, with TRBD1 matching 7 bases. Trimming removed 1 base from V and 6 bases from J; junction bases left unmatched: 5. The CDR3 is made up of 14 amino acids. In germline, CDR1 is MNHEY, CDR2 SVGAGI. CDR3 bases: TGTGCCAGCAGTTACTTACAGGGGAATGCTGAAGCTTTCTTT. It is translated as CASSYLQGNAEAFF.

The sample holds a few counts of this clone. J is TRBJ1-5 and V is TRBV7-2; 7 nucleotides line up with TRBD1. Per germline, CDR1 SGHTA and CDR2 FQGNSA. V shed 6 bases and J 4 bases; nucleotides not matched to a gene: 9. CDR3 length: 15 amino acids. For the CDR3, the DNA is TGTGCCAGCAGTCGTAGACAGGGTGGAAATCAGCCCCAGCATTTT. Amino acids: CASSRRQGGNQPQHF.

The chain employs TRBV20-1 and TRBJ2-1; D not resolved. Germline CDR1 and CDR2: DFQATT and SNEGSKA (reference sequence). The CDR3 covers 10 residues. Trimming left V 3 bases short and J 10 bases short, with 7 bases between. The CDR3 DNA follows: TGCAGTGCTAGGGGAAGGGAGCAGTTCTTC. It codes for CSARGREQFF.

J is TRBJ1-1 and V is TRBV29-1; the D is unclear. V dropped 7 bases and J dropped 1 base, with 13 bases sitting between them. The CDR3 totals 13 residues. The germline V gene has CDR1 SQVTM and CDR2 ANQGSEA. The CDR3 here is CSGVAVANTEAFF. DNA of the CDR3: TGCAGCGGGGTAGCGGTAGCGAACACTGAAGCTTTCTTT. Variable domain in full (rest from reference TRBV29-1 and TRBJ1-1): SAVISQKPSRDICQRGTSLTIQCQVDSQVTMMFWYRQQPGQSLTLIATANQGSEATYESGFVIDKFPISRPNLTFSTLTVSNMSPEDSSIYLCSGVAVANTEAFFGQGTRLTVV.

This clone was detected a few times. The chain joins TRBV18 to TRBJ2-1; tentatively, D is TRBD2 (5 bases). V was pared by 3 bases and J by 9 bases, with 18 bases between. Germline V gene data show CDR1 as KGHSH and CDR2 as LQKENI. This CDR3 contains 15 residues. CDR3 sequence: CASSPGVGSAGEQFF. DNA for the CDR3: TGTGCCAGCTCACCTGGCGTGGGCTCCGCGGGTGAGCAGTTCTTC.

This clone was counted only a few times. The chain recombines TRBV29-1 with TRBJ2-3; perhaps TRBD1 as D (6 bases). Germline loops: CDR1 SQVTM, CDR2 ANQGSEA. This CDR3 is built from 14 residues. V lost 3 bases to trimming and J lost 5 bases, with 15 bases between them. CDR3 region: CSVDSRGLGDTQYF. DNA for the CDR3: TGCAGCGTTGACTCCAGGGGCTTAGGAGATACGCAGTATTTT.

This clone was counted only a few times. The chain recombines TRBV30 with TRBJ2-7; D unresolved. Between the trimmed V and J ends, which lost 2 bases and 4 bases, there was a span of 15 bases. This CDR3 contains 14 residues. Germline lookup yields CDR1 GTSNPN and CDR2 SVGIG (reference sequence). CDR3 in amino acids: CAWSFRGVPYEQYF. The CDR3 DNA sequence: TGTGCCTGGAGTTTTCGCGGAGTTCCTTACGAGCAGTACTTC.

The rearrangement uses TRBV19 and TRBJ1-5; no clear D gene. Germline CDR1 and CDR2: LNHDA and SQIVND (reference sequence). The CDR3 is 16 residues long. Trimming removed 2 bases at V and 2 bases at J, with 13 bases between. CDR3 sequence reads: CASSINSGAGNQPQHF. The CDR3 DNA is TGTGCCAGTAGTATAAACTCGGGCGCGGGCAATCAGCCCCAGCATTTT.

This clone was found a few times. The V gene is TRBV30, the J gene TRBJ2-1; 12 nucleotides match TRBD2. Per the germline V gene, CDR1 is GTSNPN and CDR2 is SVGIG (reference sequence). The CDR3 runs to 15 residues. V trimming: 1 base; J trimming: 8 bases; junction bases outside the gene matches: 6. The CDR3 region is CAWSAGLAGSDEQFF. DNA of the CDR3: TGTGCCTGGAGTGCCGGACTAGCGGGAAGCGATGAGCAGTTCTTC.

This clone was observed a few times. V gene TRBV15 combines with J gene TRBJ2-3; a possible D gene is TRBD2 (6 bases). CDR3 size: 14 residues. Looked up from germline, CDR1 is LNHNV and CDR2 is YYDKDF (reference sequence). Trimming shortened V by 6 bases and J by 0 bases, and 10 bases separated the two germline ends. The CDR3 sequence is CATRRDPSTDTQYF. The DNA for the CDR3 is TGTGCCACCAGGCGGGACCCTAGCACAGATACGCAGTATTTT. The full variable domain, its missing parts supplied by reference TRBV15 and TRBJ2-3, is DAMVIQNPRYQVTQFGKPVTLSCSQTLNHNVMYWYQQKSSQAPKLLFHYYDKDFNNEADTPDNFQSRRPNTSFCFLDIRSPGLGDTAMYLCATRRDPSTDTQYFGPGTRLTVL.

Concerning this clone: A much larger clone sits a single nucleotide away, making a read error possible. The CDR3 bases are TGTGCCAGCAGGGGCACCGGGGAGCTGTTTTTT. Its protein product is CASRGTGELFF. The V and J genes are TRBV7-7 and TRBJ2-2; D gene uncertain. Germline V gene sequence: CDR1 SSHAT, CDR2 FNYEAQ (reference sequence). This CDR3 region has 11 residues. Trimming removed 6 bases from V and 4 bases from J, with 3 bases in between.

The J gene is TRBJ1-4, the V gene TRBV5-1; 10 bases fit TRBD1. This CDR3 spans 16 amino acids. Trimming took 0 bases from V and 7 from J; bases not matched to a gene: 6. Germline CDR1 and CDR2: SGHRS and YFSETQ. CDR3 sequence reads: CASSLEGTGASEKLFF. Here the CDR3 DNA reads TGCGCCAGCAGCTTGGAAGGGACAGGGGCAAGTGAAAAACTGTTTTTT.

The table lists this clone with a few counts. The V and J genes are TRBV5-8 and TRBJ2-7; 7 bases fit TRBD1. The germline V gene encodes CDR1 SGHTS and CDR2 YDEGEE. V gave up 0 bases and J gave up 13 bases; unmatched junction bases: 4. CDR3 length equals 11 residues. Here the CDR3 DNA reads TGTGCCAGCAGCTTGGCGGACAGGCAATACTTC. Translating gives CASSLADRQYF.

This clone was counted between two and nine times. V usage is TRBV20-1 and J usage is TRBJ2-1; no clear D. V gave up 2 bases and J gave up 9 bases, with 8 bases separating them. This CDR3 contains 11 residues. Germline V gives CDR1 DFQATT, CDR2 SNEGSKA (reference sequence). The CDR3 region is CSARRSSEQFF. CDR3 DNA: TGCAGTGCTAGACGCAGTAGTGAGCAGTTCTTC.

The chain combines TRBV18 with TRBJ2-2; weak D call: TRBD2 (5 bases). Germline-derived CDR1 and CDR2 are KGHSH and LQKENI. V gave up 0 bases and J gave up 5 bases, with 10 bases separating them. CDR3 length: 15 residues. The CDR3 coding sequence is TGTGCCAGCTCACCACCGATCGGGGAGACCGGGGAGCTGTTTTTT. This sequence encodes CASSPPIGETGELFF.

A few counts support this clone. Different DNA sequences within this sample yield the same CDR3. The chain's CDR3 is CAWKPGTANYGYTF. The CDR3 nucleotides read TGTGCCTGGAAACCCGGGACGGCTAACTATGGCTACACCTTC. This chain joins TRBV30 and TRBJ1-2, with a possible D match to TRBD1 (5 bases). V lost 4 bases to trimming and J lost 0 bases, with 12 bases between them. Germline V CDR1 and CDR2: GTSNPN, SVGIG (reference sequence). CDR3 length equals 14 residues.